These T cell receptor beta chains were read from a single sample in a study of identical twins. TCRdb independently ran MiXCR on the 5' RACE reads; one entry per CDR3 protein. The sample yields fewer than 650,000 distinct CDR3 sequences, roughly 9.9% seen once. The sample also formed part of further work on yellow fever vaccine responses in identical twins.

The sample consisted of PBMCs. These receptors originate from a woman aged 18-30 years in good health. The CDR3 runs from the conserved cysteine through the conserved F or W. D genes are given only for firm matches. The listing skips clone size in some rows; elsewhere it reads once, few, many or a size class.

j_call clone_size cdr3_length v_call d_call cdr3_nt cdr3_aa
TRBJ2-1 few 19 TRBV11-2 TRBD2 TGTGCCAGCAGCTTAAGGGGGACTAGCGGGAGCCGAGCCGATAATGAGCAGTTCTTC CASSLRGTSGSRADNEQFF
TRBJ2-7 few 14 TRBV27 TRBD1 TGTGCCAGCAAGGGCCCGACAGGGCCCCACGAGCAGTACTTC CASKGPTGPHEQYF
TRBJ2-7 NA 13 TRBV19 NA TGTGCCAGTAGTGGACCAAGTTCCTACGAGCAGTACTTC CASSGPSSYEQYF
TRBJ1-1 many 14 TRBV5-1 NA TGCGCCAGCAGTCCAGGGATCGTGAACACTGAAGCTTTCTTT CASSPGIVNTEAFF
TRBJ2-5 NA 15 TRBV29-1 TRBD2 TGCAGCGTTGGCCCCGGGGGGGGGCGACAAGAGACCCAGTACTTC CSVGPGGGRQETQYF
TRBJ1-5 NA 17 TRBV28 NA TGTGCCAGCAGTACCCCCCGACAGGTGGAGAGCAATCAGCCCCAGCATTTT CASSTPRQVESNQPQHF
TRBJ2-1 NA 15 TRBV7-3 TRBD2 TGTGCCAGCAGCCCGGGACTAGCGGGGGTGGTTGAGCAGTTCTTC CASSPGLAGVVEQFF
TRBJ2-5 NA 14 TRBV6-1 NA TGTGCCAGCAGTGAACTGGGAATGGGAGAGACCCAGCACTTC CASSELGMGETQHF
TRBJ2-7 few 15 TRBV7-2 NA TGTGCCAGCAGCTTAGTTGAGGTTCGTCGGGACGAGCAGTACTTC CASSLVEVRRDEQYF
TRBJ2-7 few 15 TRBV6-1 NA TGTGCCAGCAGTCGACGACAGCTTGTATCCTACGAGCAGTACTTC CASSRRQLVSYEQYF
TRBJ2-3 few 13 TRBV20-1 NA TGCAGTGCTAGCGGGGGAAAGGGAGATACGCAGTATTTT CSASGGKGDTQYF
TRBJ2-3 few 13 TRBV20-1 TRBD2 TGCAGTGCTGAGAGTAGCGGGGGCGATACGCAGTATTTT CSAESSGGDTQYF
TRBJ1-1 many 14 TRBV3-1 NA TGTGCCAGCAGCCCCAACAGTCGTAACACTGAAGCTTTCTTT CASSPNSRNTEAFF
TRBJ1-6 NA 13 TRBV10-3 NA TGTGCCATCAGTGAGAACGGAAATTCACCCCTCCACTTT CAISENGNSPLHF
TRBJ2-1 NA 17 TRBV27 TRBD1 TGTGCCAGCAGTTTACGCCCCGACAGGGTGTGGGACAATGAGCAGTTCTTC CASSLRPDRVWDNEQFF
TRBJ2-1 NA 13 TRBV7-2 NA TGTGCCAGCAGCTTGCCCCCGGGGGATGAGCAGTTCTTC CASSLPPGDEQFF
TRBJ2-2 NA 15 TRBV20-1 NA TGCAGTGCTTTCCTTCGGGACATCAACACCGGGGAGCTGTTTTTT CSAFLRDINTGELFF
TRBJ2-1 many 14 TRBV29-1 NA TGCAGCGTTGGGGGAGGAGGGGCCTACAATGAGCAGTTCTTC CSVGGGGAYNEQFF
TRBJ2-2 NA 16 TRBV5-5 TRBD1 TGTGCCAGCAGCACGGGGGACAGGGGGCGCGGCGGGGAGCTGTTTTTT CASSTGDRGRGGELFF
TRBJ2-7 NA 17 TRBV5-6 TRBD2 TGTGCCAGCAGCGCAAAGGGACTAGCGGGAGATTCCTACGAGCAGTACTTC CASSAKGLAGDSYEQYF
TRBJ2-1 NA 16 TRBV6-2/TRBV6-3 TRBD2 TGTGCCAGCAGGGGCCTAGCGGGAGGGGTGTTTTCTGAGCAGTTCTTC CASRGLAGGVFSEQFF
TRBJ1-6 NA 15 TRBV4-2 NA TGTGCCAGCAGCCAAGAGTTAGGCCTGAGATCACCCCTCCACTTT CASSQELGLRSPLHF
TRBJ2-7 NA 16 TRBV10-3 TRBD1 TGTGCCACCTCCGGACAGGGTTTTTCGAGCTCCTACGAGCAGTACTTC CATSGQGFSSSYEQYF
TRBJ1-1 many 12 TRBV3-1 NA TGTGCCAGCGCTAGGGATTTGACTGAAGCTTTCTTT CASARDLTEAFF
TRBJ2-7 few 16 TRBV28 NA TGTGCCAGCAGTCCCCCGGGGGCAGGGGGCTCCTACGAGCAGTACTTC CASSPPGAGGSYEQYF
TRBJ1-2 NA 17 TRBV4-2 TRBD1 TGTGCCAGCAGCCAAAGGTCCGGGGACAGAGATCGGGATGGCTACACCTTC CASSQRSGDRDRDGYTF
TRBJ2-5 few 16 TRBV15 TRBD2 TGTGCCACCAGCAGTACTAGCGGGAGGGAGCAAGAGACCCAGTACTTC CATSSTSGREQETQYF
TRBJ2-1 few 16 TRBV7-6 TRBD2 TGTGCCAGCAGCTTAGACCTCGGGGGGGCCCGGAATGAGCAGTTCTTC CASSLDLGGARNEQFF
TRBJ1-1 many 11 TRBV29-1 NA TGCAGCGAAGGACAGAACACTGAAGCTTTCTTT CSEGQNTEAFF
TRBJ2-7 NA 12 TRBV6-2/TRBV6-3 NA TGTGCCAGCAGTTACTCGGACGTGGAGCAGTACTTC CASSYSDVEQYF
TRBJ1-2 many 14 TRBV12-3/TRBV12-4 NA TGTGCCAGCAGACCGACAGGTTCGGCACGTGGCTACACCTTC CASRPTGSARGYTF
TRBJ2-7 few 12 TRBV10-1 TRBD2 TGCGCCAGCAGAACCCGGGGGGTGGAGCAGTACTTC CASRTRGVEQYF
TRBJ2-5 NA 18 TRBV5-5 TRBD2 TGTGCCAGCAGCTCCGGGACTAGCGGGGGACAAAAGGGAGAGACCCAGTACTTC CASSSGTSGGQKGETQYF
TRBJ2-7 NA 11 TRBV29-1 NA TGCAGCGCAGTGACAGGCTACGAGCAGTACTTC CSAVTGYEQYF
TRBJ2-3 few 13 TRBV20-1 NA TGCAGTGCTGCTCCTGTCACCGCAGATACGCAGTATTTT CSAAPVTADTQYF
TRBJ2-1 NA 14 TRBV3-1 TRBD2 TGTGCCAGCAGCTCCACGGGACTAGGAGTTGAGCAGTTCTTC CASSSTGLGVEQFF
TRBJ2-1 NA 14 TRBV27 NA TGTGCCAGCAGTTTATCGAGACAGTACAATGAGCAGTTCTTC CASSLSRQYNEQFF
TRBJ2-1 few 14 TRBV29-1 NA TGCAGCGTTTCGGACGGGAGCTCCTACAATGAGCAGTTCTTC CSVSDGSSYNEQFF
TRBJ2-5 many 16 TRBV29-1 NA TGCAGCGTTGAAGGGGGGCTAGCAGACATCCAAGAGACCCAGTACTTC CSVEGGLADIQETQYF
TRBJ2-4 NA 14 TRBV7-8 NA TGTGCCAGCAGCTCCCCCCCCAGGCGGGACATTCAGTACTTC CASSSPPRRDIQYF
TRBJ2-5 few 13 TRBV5-1 NA TGCGCCAGCAGCACAAGGGGCGCGGAGACCCAGTACTTC CASSTRGAETQYF
TRBJ2-1 NA 13 TRBV7-2 NA TGTGCCAGCAGCCCCAGACAGCACAATGAGCAGTTCTTC CASSPRQHNEQFF
TRBJ1-2 NA 15 TRBV7-2 NA TGTGCCAGCAGCTCCCTTTCTACAGCTAACTATGGCTACACCTTC CASSSLSTANYGYTF
TRBJ2-4 few 16 TRBV12-3/TRBV12-4 NA TGTGCCAGCAGTTACCTCGGGGGCATCCTGGAAAACATTCAGTACTTC CASSYLGGILENIQYF
TRBJ1-5 NA 17 TRBV6-2/TRBV6-3 TRBD1 TGTGCCAGCAGGACCTCAGACAGGGGCCTTAGCAATCAGCCCCAGCATTTT CASRTSDRGLSNQPQHF
TRBJ2-1 many 12 TRBV11-2 NA TGTGCCAGCAGCTTAGAGAGGGGGTTTCAGTTCTTC CASSLERGFQFF